This TCR beta chain appears in the sequencing data of a study of cytomegalovirus exposure and HLA in healthy donors. TCRdb's table, derived via immunoSEQ multiplex PCR, lists solely in-frame clones and lacks some. The table lists about 220,000 clones, 85% to 95% of them singletons. This CDR3 has 14 amino acids. Specimen: PBMCs. The chain has TRBV21-1 and TRBJ1-1. TRBV21-1 is deemed a pseudogene. This receptor was obtained from a woman aged 18-29 years in good health and CMV-seronegative. The CDR3 coding sequence is TGTGCCAGCAGCAAAGTGAGGAGTGTGGCTGAAGCTTTCTTT. The encoded protein is CASSKVRSVAEAFF.